The 24 T cell receptor beta chains given below trace back to one sample, sequenced in a study of vaccination and CD4 T cells after COVID-19. Specified treatment: approximately 9-day PBMC culture with coronavirus spike peptide pools or control peptides (ViraFEST assay). Cultured CD4+ T cell DNA was sequenced using the Oncomine TCR Beta short-read assay. TCRdb called the PCR reads again in MiXCR, with one record for every CDR3 protein. The table lists under 11,000 distinct CDR3 sequences, approximately 40% of them singletons. Their antigens remain unidentified. Input material: CD4+ T cells from blood, cultured in vitro. The receptors stem from a human donor who had recovered from COVID-19.

This clonotype has more than one count but fewer than ten. This sequence joins TRBV6-1 and TRBJ2-7; D is ambiguous. V was trimmed by 4 bases and J by 4 bases, leaving 5 bases between them. CDR3 size: 11 residues. Germline lookup yields CDR1 MNHNS and CDR2 SASEGT. Written as DNA, the CDR3 is TGTGCCAGCAGTGTCCAATACGAGCAGTACTTC. Translating gives CASSVQYEQYF.

This chain connects TRBV7-2 to TRBJ1-1, with D possibly TRBD1 on 5 matching bases. This CDR3 has 12 amino acids. V lost 7 bases and J 6 bases, leaving 12 bases between the germline ends. The germline V gene has CDR1 SGHTA and CDR2 FQGNSA. The CDR3 loop is CASKRSGPEAFF. The CDR3 region has the DNA TGTGCCAGCAAGAGGTCGGGGCCTGAAGCTTTCTTT.

This chain uses TRBV28 with TRBJ2-3; TRBD1 is a possible D gene (6 bases). Trimming removed 6 bases at V and 1 base at J, with 8 bases between. The CDR3 is 13 residues long. Germline lookup yields CDR1 MDHEN and CDR2 SYDVKM. The DNA for the CDR3 is TGTGCCAGCAGGTGGACAGGCACAGATACGCAGTATTTT. This encodes CASRWTGTDTQYF. Drawing the rest from reference TRBV28 and TRBJ2-3, the complete variable domain is DVKVTQSSRYLVKRTGEKVFLECVQDMDHENMFWYRQDPGLGLRLIYFSYDVKMKEKGDIPEGYSVSREKKERFSLILESASTNQTSMYLCASRWTGTDTQYFGPGTRLTVL.

This chain connects TRBV20-1 to TRBJ2-2; possible D gene TRBD1, 6 bases. The CDR3 runs to 19 residues. CDR1 DFQATT and CDR2 SNEGSKA come from the germline V gene (reference sequence). V was pared by 6 bases and J by 0 bases, with 26 bases between. The CDR3 is CSARRRYNRAFANTGELFF. The CDR3 DNA reads as TGCAGTGCCCGGCGTAGGTACAACAGGGCGTTCGCGAACACCGGGGAGCTGTTTTTT.

This clonotype was detected only a few times. V and J are TRBV6-5 and TRBJ1-5; no definite D call. The CDR3 runs to 18 residues. V was cut by 2 bases and J by 4 bases, with 21 bases left in between. Germline V CDR1 and CDR2: MNHEY, SVGAGI. The CDR3 here is CASSYPPLTKEVNQPQHF. DNA for the CDR3: TGTGCCAGCAGTTACCCCCCCCTAACAAAGGAGGTTAATCAGCCCCAGCATTTT.

The chain recombines TRBV2 with TRBJ1-5, with a tentative D call TRBD1 (5 bases). Trimming removed 6 bases from V and 0 bases from J, with 9 bases in between. This CDR3 comprises 14 residues. Germline CDR1 and CDR2: SNHLY and FYNNEI. CDR3 protein: CASRIGASNQPQHF. The CDR3 nucleotides read TGTGCCAGCAGGATTGGGGCTAGCAATCAGCCCCAGCATTTT.

V and J are TRBV4-2 and TRBJ2-1; D possibly corresponds to TRBD2 (6 bases). CDR1 LGHNA and CDR2 YNFKEQ come from the germline V gene. The CDR3 loop spans 15 amino acids. V was clipped by 4 bases and J by 1 base, with 11 bases between them. The CDR3 here is CASSLQGGSYNEQFF. CDR3 nucleotide sequence: TGTGCCAGCAGCCTTCAGGGAGGATCCTACAATGAGCAGTTCTTC.

This clonotype was observed a few times. V usage is TRBV7-6 and J usage is TRBJ2-5, with TRBD1 matching 7 bases. The CDR3 is 15 residues long. Unmatched junction bases numbered 7, after V lost 1 base and J lost 5 bases. Germline V CDR1 and CDR2: SGHVS, FNYEAQ. The CDR3 loop reads CASSLGPGGVETQYF. The CDR3 DNA reads as TGTGCCAGCAGCTTAGGTCCAGGGGGTGTCGAGACCCAGTACTTC.

This clonotype was detected a few times. The chain has TRBV6-2 or TRBV6-3 and TRBJ1-1, with D uncertain. The CDR3 runs to 15 residues. V was cut by 4 bases and J by 0 bases, with 12 bases left in between. CDR1 is MNHEY and CDR2 is SVGEGT in the germline V gene. CDR3 sequence reads: CASSFHSRMNTEAFF. In DNA form, the CDR3 reads TGTGCCAGCAGTTTCCACAGCAGAATGAACACTGAAGCTTTCTTT.

V usage is TRBV10-2 and J usage is TRBJ2-3, with D possibly matching TRBD1 (6 bases). The CDR3 length is 15 residues. Germline V CDR1 and CDR2: WSHSY, SAAADI. The V end was cut by 6 bases, the J end by 0 bases, with 13 bases between. DNA of the CDR3: TGCGCCAGCAGCCTCAGGGGAGCAAGCACAGATACGCAGTATTTT. Encoded protein: CASSLRGASTDTQYF.

This clonotype was found a few times. This chain links TRBV20-1 with TRBJ1-2; perhaps TRBD1 as D (5 bases). The CDR3 covers 13 residues. Between the trimmed V and J ends, which lost 5 bases and 2 bases, there was a span of 12 bases. CDR1 and CDR2 from the germline V gene are DFQATT and SNEGSKA (reference sequence). The CDR3 DNA sequence: TGCAGTGCTGCACCGGGGGGGAACTATGGCTACACCTTC. This sequence encodes CSAAPGGNYGYTF.

J is TRBJ2-7 and V is TRBV14; 9 bases match TRBD1. V lost 4 bases, J lost 3 bases, and 7 bases stayed unmatched. CDR1 SGHDN and CDR2 FVKESK come from the germline V gene. The CDR3 runs to 15 residues. The CDR3 sequence is CASSPPGTGRYEQYF. The CDR3 nucleotides read TGTGCCAGCAGCCCTCCAGGGACAGGGCGCTACGAGCAGTACTTC.

V gene TRBV7-2 combines with J gene TRBJ2-7, with 8 nucleotides matching TRBD1. CDR1 is SGHTA and CDR2 is FQGNSA in the germline V gene. The CDR3 is 15 amino acids. The V segment lost 5 bases and the J segment 4 bases; nucleotides outside the gene matches: 10. The DNA for the CDR3 is TGTGCCAGCAGCCGAACGAGGACAGGGATTTACGAGCAGTACTTC. Translation: CASSRTRTGIYEQYF. The whole variable domain, remainder taken from reference TRBV7-2 and TRBJ2-7, is GAGVSQSPSNKVTEKGKDVELRCDPISGHTALYWYRQSLGQGLEFLIYFQGNSAPDKSGLPSDRFSAERTGGSVSTLTIQRTQQEDSAVYLCASSRTRTGIYEQYFGPGTRLTVT.

The chain has TRBV20-1 and TRBJ2-7; D possibly corresponds to TRBD1 (6 bases). Deletions cut 6 bases from V and 5 bases from J, with 17 bases between. The V gene's germline CDR1 is DFQATT and CDR2 SNEGSKA (reference sequence). CDR3 length equals 13 residues. The CDR3 DNA is TGCAGTGCGGTGAGGGCAGGGGACCACGAGCAGTACTTC. Protein sequence: CSAVRAGDHEQYF.

The chain couples TRBV6-2 or TRBV6-3 to TRBJ1-5, with D unclear. Germline CDR1 MNHEY, CDR2 SVGEGT. This CDR3 contains 16 residues. V was trimmed by 10 bases and J by 7 bases, leaving 26 bases between them. As DNA, the CDR3 is TGTGCCACCGGACGGGTCCTATCCCAACTAAACCAGCCCCAGCATTTT. Its protein is CATGRVLSQLNQPQHF.

In this sample, this clonotype turned up a few times. The chain combines TRBV19 with TRBJ1-5, with TRBD1 identical over 10 bases. The V segment lost 8 bases and the J segment 0 bases; nucleotides outside the gene matches: 4. CDR1 and CDR2 from the germline V gene are LNHDA and SQIVND (reference sequence). CDR3 length: 15 amino acids. The CDR3 DNA sequence: TGTGCCAGTTCGGACAGGGGGAATAGCAATCAGCCCCAGCATTTT. This sequence encodes CASSDRGNSNQPQHF.

The chain employs TRBV27 and TRBJ1-2; D remains ambiguous. V lost 0 bases and J 8 bases, leaving 13 bases between the germline ends. The CDR3 length is 14 residues. Germline V gives CDR1 MNHEY, CDR2 SMNVEV (reference sequence). CDR3 sequence (DNA): TGTGCCAGCAGTTTATCGGGGAGGGTAGAGGGCTACACCTTC. Translating gives CASSLSGRVEGYTF.

This clonotype was seen more than once but under ten times. The CDR3 nucleotides are TGTGCCAGCAGCAAAGGGACCGAGAATTCACCCCTCCACTTT. It translates to CASSKGTENSPLHF. The chain couples TRBV21-1 to TRBJ1-6. TRBV21-1 is designated a pseudogene. This CDR3 is 14 amino acids long.

The chain joins TRBV18 to TRBJ1-2, with unresolved D. V lost 3 bases, J lost 7 bases, and 15 bases lay in between. This CDR3 has 14 amino acids. CDR1 is KGHSH and CDR2 is LQKENI in the germline V gene. CDR3 DNA: TGTGCCAGCTCACCTGAAACCTTGGGCCCTGGCTACACCTTC. Translated, it gives CASSPETLGPGYTF.

The chain carries TRBV6-5 and TRBJ2-1; 7 nucleotides align to TRBD2. The CDR3 contains 14 residues. V lost 0 bases and J lost 8; bases outside the gene matches: 4. Looked up from germline, CDR1 is MNHEY and CDR2 is SVGAGI. For the CDR3, the DNA is TGTGCCAGCAGTTACTCTAAGCGGGGCCATGAGCAGTTCTTC. This sequence encodes CASSYSKRGHEQFF.

The chain links TRBV24-1 to TRBJ2-3; 14 bases fit TRBD2. Trimming at V came to 3 bases and at J to 5 bases, leaving 3 bases not matched to a gene. The CDR3 is 16 amino acids. Germline CDR1 reads KGHDR; CDR2 reads SFDVKD. The CDR3 bases are TGTGCCACCAGTGATAGACTAGCGGGGGGGTTAGATACGCAGTATTTT. The encoded protein is CATSDRLAGGLDTQYF.

The genes are TRBV20-1 and TRBJ1-5; D is unclear. Germline assignment: CDR1 DFQATT and CDR2 SNEGSKA (reference sequence). The CDR3 contains 13 residues. The V and J ends lost 3 bases and 7 bases respectively, with 13 bases between them. This CDR3 reads CSARARSNQPQHF. The DNA of the CDR3 is TGCAGTGCTAGGGCCAGGAGTAACCAGCCCCAGCATTTT.

This clonotype appeared a few times. The genes are TRBV2 and TRBJ2-5; the match to TRBD2 covers 9 bases. Germline loops: CDR1 SNHLY, CDR2 FYNNEI. The V segment lost 7 bases and the J segment 2 bases; nucleotides outside the gene matches: 5. CDR3 length: 14 amino acids. Here the CDR3 reads CASIGTSRQETQYF. CDR3 DNA sequence: TGTGCCAGCATTGGGACTAGCAGACAAGAGACCCAGTACTTC. Drawing the rest from reference TRBV2 and TRBJ2-5, the complete variable domain is EPEVTQTPSHQVTQMGQEVILRCVPISNHLYFYWYRQILGQKVEFLVSFYNNEISEKSEIFDDQFSVERPDGSNFTLKIRSTKLEDSAMYFCASIGTSRQETQYFGPGTRLLVL.

In its sample, this clonotype was seen once. The genes are TRBV14 and TRBJ2-7, with no clear D. The CDR3 runs to 12 residues. Germline CDR1 is SGHDN and CDR2 is FVKESK. V was trimmed by 6 bases and J by 5 bases, leaving 11 bases between them. The CDR3 sequence is CASSPDWHEQYF. CDR3 sequence (DNA): TGTGCCAGCAGTCCCGACTGGCACGAGCAGTACTTC.